One TCR beta chain is described in this entry. Within the sample, other DNA sequences also encode this same CDR3. This sample is part of a study of T cell changes during pregnancy in multiple sclerosis. Germline V gene lookup returns CDR1 SGHRS and CDR2 YFSETQ. CDR3 size: 12 residues. V was trimmed by 5 bases and J by 3 bases, leaving 7 bases between them. The method was immunoSEQ multiplex PCR; TCRdb's version includes in-frame clones alone and lacks a portion of them. This sample has tens of thousands of clones, with about 91% found just once. This receptor was obtained from a female donor in good health, enrolled as a control in a pregnancy study. Sequenced here: peripheral blood, sampled after pregnancy. The chain couples TRBV5-1 to TRBJ2-3; the D gene is possibly TRBD1 (5 bases). The CDR3 DNA is TGCGCCAGCAGTTCAGGGACAGATACGCAGTATTTT. It translates to CASSSGTDTQYF.